Listed below are T cell receptor beta chains from one sample, sequenced in a study of pediatric ulcerative colitis. TCRdb's copy holds only in-frame clones and misses some; the assay was immunoSEQ multiplex PCR. The top ten hold about 7.6% of the sample, which has 15,000 to 20,000 clones, 80% seen once. Sequencing was performed on gut tissue. These receptors originate from a boy aged 10-17 years who was a control in a study of pediatric ulcerative colitis. Each CDR3 is given with its conserved first and last residue. A D gene is named only where the DNA matches it firmly. Clone size is shown for a subset of rows, as once, few, many or a class of expanded clone.

clone_size d_call j_call v_call cdr3_nt cdr3_aa
NA NA TRBJ2-7 TRBV6-5 TGTGCCACTTTAGACTCCGACTTGGGCGAGCAGTACTTC CATLDSDLGEQYF
medium-sized TRBD1 TRBJ1-2 TRBV10-3 TGTGCCACCGGGACAGGGGAAATTAAAGATGGCTACACCTTC CATGTGEIKDGYTF
NA NA TRBJ2-5 TRBV28 TGTGCCAGCAGCTGGGGCAGGTACCAAGAGACCCAGTACTTC CASSWGRYQETQYF
NA TRBD1 TRBJ1-1 TRBV19 TGTGCCAGTAGCGACAGGGGTGGGATTAAGAGCACTGAAGCTTTCTTT CASSDRGGIKSTEAFF
NA NA TRBJ2-7 TRBV27 TGTGCCAGCAGTTTAACGGGTAGAGACTACGAGCAGTACTTC CASSLTGRDYEQYF
NA TRBD1 TRBJ1-2 TRBV19 TGTGCCAGTAGGGGACAGCAGAACTATGGCTACACCTTC CASRGQQNYGYTF
once NA TRBJ2-1 TRBV7-3 TGTGCCAGCAGCCTTTCGAAAGACTCGGGGAGGTGGAATGAGCAGTTCTTC CASSLSKDSGRWNEQFF
NA TRBD1 TRBJ2-1 TRBV5-1 TGCGCCAGCAGCTTGGGGGACAGGGGCCGACCCAATGAGCAGTTCTTC CASSLGDRGRPNEQFF
NA TRBD1 TRBJ1-1 TRBV7-3 TGTGCCAGCAGCTTAACTCCCGGGACAGAGAACACTGAAGCTTTCTTT CASSLTPGTENTEAFF
NA TRBD2 TRBJ2-5 TRBV5-8 TGTGCCAGCAGAACCGGGAGGGTGTTAGAGACCCAGTACTTC CASRTGRVLETQYF
NA NA TRBJ1-5 TRBV7-2 TGTGCCAGCAGCTTAGAGGGGAATAGCAATCAGCCCCAGCATTTT CASSLEGNSNQPQHF
NA TRBD1 TRBJ1-5 TRBV27 TGTGCCAGCAGCATTACAGGGGATCGTCAGCCCCAGCATTTT CASSITGDRQPQHF
NA NA TRBJ2-1 TRBV11-3 TGTGCCAGCAGCTTACAGGGTGGGGTAGGCGAGCAGTTCTTC CASSLQGGVGEQFF
NA NA TRBJ2-3 TRBV7-3 TGTGCCAGCAGCTTATTTCCATCGGTTCAAGATACGCAGTATTTT CASSLFPSVQDTQYF
NA NA TRBJ2-7 TRBV9 TGTGCCAGCAGCGGTGGGGGAGAGGGATACGAGCAGTACTTC CASSGGGEGYEQYF
few TRBD2 TRBJ2-3 TRBV7-8 TGTGCCAGCAGCCCGCTAGCGGGTTTCCCAGATACGCAGTATTTT CASSPLAGFPDTQYF
few NA TRBJ1-1 TRBV11-2 TGTGCCAGCAGCCCGCAACAGGGTCCGAACACTGAAGCTTTCTTT CASSPQQGPNTEAFF
NA NA TRBJ1-1 TRBV21-1 TGTGCCAGCAGCAAAGGCTCAGGGGAAACTGAAGCTTTCTTT CASSKGSGETEAFF
NA NA TRBJ1-1 TRBV2 TGTGCCAGCAGCGGAACACGTCAAGGGAACACTGAAGCTTTCTTT CASSGTRQGNTEAFF
NA NA TRBJ2-7 TRBV5-1 TGCGCCAGCAGACCCTCCCTGAATTCCTACGAGCAGTACTTC CASRPSLNSYEQYF
NA TRBD1 TRBJ1-2 TRBV7-2 TGTGCCAGCAGCTCCCCTTTGACAGGGAATAACTATGGCTACACCTTC CASSSPLTGNNYGYTF
once NA TRBJ2-2 TRBV19 TGTGCCAGCCAGGGTATCACGTTCTCGGCCGGGGAGCTGTTTTTT CASQGITFSAGELFF
NA NA TRBJ2-7 TRBV29-1 TGCAGCGTTGAAATGGACTACGAGCAGTACTTC CSVEMDYEQYF
NA TRBD1 TRBJ2-1 TRBV7-2 TGTGCCAGCAGCTTAAGGGGGCTAGACAATGAGCAGTTCTTC CASSLRGLDNEQFF
NA NA TRBJ2-1 TRBV7-9 TGTGCCAGCAGCTTAATAGTGGGGCGCAATGAGCAGTTCTTC CASSLIVGRNEQFF
NA NA TRBJ2-3 TRBV7-7 TGTGCCAGCAGCTTTGGGAGCACTAGCACAGATACGCAGTATTTT CASSFGSTSTDTQYF
NA TRBD2 TRBJ2-1 TRBV13 TGTGCCAGCAGGTCGGGACTAGGGCTCGGGCAGTTCTTC CASRSGLGLGQFF
NA NA TRBJ1-1 TRBV6-1 TGTGCCAGCAGTGAATTAGGATGGGCTGAAGCTTTCTTT CASSELGWAEAFF
NA NA TRBJ1-2 TRBV4-3 TGCGCCAGCAGCCTACCCATATTAGGCGACTATGGCTACACCTTC CASSLPILGDYGYTF
NA NA TRBJ2-7 TRBV6-5 TGTGCCAGCAGTTACTCGAGTCTAGTTTCCTACGAGCAGTACTTC CASSYSSLVSYEQYF
NA NA TRBJ2-3 TRBV10-1 TGCGCCAGCAGTGAGTCGGGGGCATCAGATACGCAGTATTTT CASSESGASDTQYF
NA NA TRBJ2-7 TRBV13 TGTGCCAGCAGCCCTAGGCGGGGCCTCCTTCCGGGCGAGCAGTACTTC CASSPRRGLLPGEQYF
NA NA TRBJ1-5 TRBV11-3 TGTGCCAGCAGCTTAGATTCATCGGGAGGGGTGGTCATGAGCAATCAGCCCCAGCATTTT CASSLDSSGGVVMSNQPQHF
NA NA TRBJ2-7 TRBV6-6 TGTGCCAGCAGAGGGGAACAGATCTCCTACGAGCAGTACTTC CASRGEQISYEQYF
NA NA TRBJ2-7 TRBV27 TGTGCCAGCAGTTTATCCTTGTGGGCCGAGCAGTACTTC CASSLSLWAEQYF
few NA TRBJ1-6 TRBV2 TGTGCCAGCAGTGAGACTACGGATTCACCCCTCCACTTT CASSETTDSPLHF
NA NA TRBJ1-1 TRBV13 TGTGCCAGCAGCTTAGCTTTTCGGGATCGCCGAAACACTGAAGCTTTCTTT CASSLAFRDRRNTEAFF
NA NA TRBJ1-1 TRBV10-3 TGTGCCATCAGTGAGGAAAGGGACACTGAAGCTTTCTTT CAISEERDTEAFF
NA NA TRBJ2-7 TRBV19 TGTGCCAGTAGTGGGTCTGGCGGTATGGAGCAGTACTTC CASSGSGGMEQYF
NA TRBD1 TRBJ2-7 TRBV7-3 TGTGCCAGCAGTAACGCTCACAGGGGCCCCTACGAGCAGTACTTC CASSNAHRGPYEQYF
NA TRBD2 TRBJ2-1 TRBV2 TGTGCCAGCAGGGAACTAGCGGGGGGACTGGGCGAGCAGTTCTTC CASRELAGGLGEQFF
few TRBD1 TRBJ1-2 TRBV4-3 TGCGCCAGCAGCCAAGACGGGACAGGGGGCGGCTACACCTTC CASSQDGTGGGYTF
NA NA TRBJ2-2 TRBV4-2 TGTGCCAGCAGCCAAAACTCCGGGAAAAACACCGGGGAGCTGTTTTTT CASSQNSGKNTGELFF
NA TRBD1 TRBJ2-1 TRBV5-1 TGCGCCAGCAGCTGGAAGACAGGGGATTATGAGCAGTTCTTC CASSWKTGDYEQFF
NA NA TRBJ1-4 TRBV7-9 TGTGCCGGTTCGACAGAAAACCGCCGAAAACTGTTTTTT CAGSTENRRKLFF
NA NA TRBJ1-1 TRBV19 TGTGCCAGTAGTGTAGGGCAGGGTGAAGCTTTCTTT CASSVGQGEAFF
NA TRBD2 TRBJ2-3 TRBV23-1 TGCGCCAGCAGTCAATCGTGGGGGGGTGGTAGCCAACAAACAGATACGCAGTATTTT CASSQSWGGGSQQTDTQYF
NA TRBD2 TRBJ2-2 TRBV13 TGTGCCAGCAGCTTACCGTCTAGCGGGAGTCCCGGGGAGCTGTTTTTT CASSLPSSGSPGELFF
NA NA TRBJ1-3 TRBV7-3 TGTGCCAGCAGCTTAACAGGGACTGGAAACACCATATATTTT CASSLTGTGNTIYF
NA NA TRBJ2-1 TRBV5-1 TGCGCCAGCAGCTCTACTAGTACGGATGAGCAGTTCTTC CASSSTSTDEQFF
NA TRBD2 TRBJ2-1 TRBV7-3 TGTGCCAGCGGCCGTGGACTAGCGGGAAGTGAGCAGTTCTTC CASGRGLAGSEQFF
NA NA TRBJ1-2 TRBV7-8 TGTGCCAGCAGCCCTGGACTTGGCGAGGATGGCTACACCTTC CASSPGLGEDGYTF
NA NA TRBJ1-1 TRBV19 TGTGCCAGTAGGACAGTCTCCGGGATGAACACTGAAGCTTTCTTT CASRTVSGMNTEAFF
NA NA TRBJ1-2 TRBV6-5 TGTGCCAGCAGTTACTCGCGACAGAACTATGGCTACACCTTC CASSYSRQNYGYTF
once NA TRBJ1-2 TRBV6-6 TGTGCCAGCAGTTACGAGGGAGGGAACTATGGCTACACCTTC CASSYEGGNYGYTF
NA NA TRBJ2-2 TRBV7-2 TGTGCCAGCAGCTTAGGACCACCAGGGGTGGCCGGGGAGCTGTTTTTT CASSLGPPGVAGELFF
NA TRBD2 TRBJ2-5 TRBV7-3 TGTGCCAGCAGCTTAATGGGAGGGGCTCTGGGGCAAGAGACCCAGTACTTC CASSLMGGALGQETQYF